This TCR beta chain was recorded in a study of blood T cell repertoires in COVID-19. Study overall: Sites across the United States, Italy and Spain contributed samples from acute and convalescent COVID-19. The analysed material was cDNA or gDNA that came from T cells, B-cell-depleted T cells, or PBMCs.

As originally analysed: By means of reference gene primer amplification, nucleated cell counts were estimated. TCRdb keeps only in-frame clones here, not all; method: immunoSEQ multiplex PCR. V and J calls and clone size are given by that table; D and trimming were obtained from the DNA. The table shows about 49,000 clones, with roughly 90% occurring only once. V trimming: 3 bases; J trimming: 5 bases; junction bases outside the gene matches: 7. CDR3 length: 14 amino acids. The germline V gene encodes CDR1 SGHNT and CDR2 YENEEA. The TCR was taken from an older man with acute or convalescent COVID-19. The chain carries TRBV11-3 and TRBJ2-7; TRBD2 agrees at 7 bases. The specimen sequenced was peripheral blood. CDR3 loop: CASSLVGGRNEQYF. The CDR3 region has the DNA TGTGCCAGCAGCTTGGTGGGAGGGAGGAACGAGCAGTACTTC.